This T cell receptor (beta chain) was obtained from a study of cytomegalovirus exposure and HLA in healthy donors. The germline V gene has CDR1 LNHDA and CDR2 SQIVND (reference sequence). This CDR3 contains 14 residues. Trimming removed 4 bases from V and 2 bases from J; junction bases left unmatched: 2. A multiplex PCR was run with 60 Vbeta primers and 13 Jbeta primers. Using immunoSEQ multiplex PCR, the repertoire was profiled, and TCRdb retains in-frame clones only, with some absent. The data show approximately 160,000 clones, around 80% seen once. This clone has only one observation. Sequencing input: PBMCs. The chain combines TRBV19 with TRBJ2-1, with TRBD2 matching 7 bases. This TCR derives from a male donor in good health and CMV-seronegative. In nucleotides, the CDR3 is TGTGCCAGTAGTAAGCGGGAAGCCTACAATGAGCAGTTCTTC. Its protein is CASSKREAYNEQFF.